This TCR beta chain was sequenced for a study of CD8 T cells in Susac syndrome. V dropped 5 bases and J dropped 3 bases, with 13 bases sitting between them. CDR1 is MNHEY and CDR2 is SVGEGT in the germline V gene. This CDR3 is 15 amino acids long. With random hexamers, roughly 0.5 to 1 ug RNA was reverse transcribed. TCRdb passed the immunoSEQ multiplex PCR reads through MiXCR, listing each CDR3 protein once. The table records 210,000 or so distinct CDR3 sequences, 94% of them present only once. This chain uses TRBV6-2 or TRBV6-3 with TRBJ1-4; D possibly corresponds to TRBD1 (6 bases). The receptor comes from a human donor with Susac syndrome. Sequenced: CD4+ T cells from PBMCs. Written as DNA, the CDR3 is TGTGCCAGCAGTGAGCCCGGGACACCTAATGAAAAACTGTTTTTT. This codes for CASSEPGTPNEKLFF.